Presented here are 25 T cell receptor beta chains from one specimen sequenced in a study of PD-1 blockade in classical Hodgkin lymphoma. Assay: immunoSEQ multiplex PCR; the TCRdb copy retains only in-frame clones and omits some. In the table there are 8,500 or so clones, around 82% of which are singletons. Every patient had relapsed following autologous stem cell transplantation, and cohorts differed in brentuximab vedotin exposure. Magnetic negative selection of thawed PBMCs was the method by which CD4+ T cells were purified. The input for sequencing was CD4+ T cells from blood, taken at baseline. These receptors all come from a human donor with classical Hodgkin lymphoma.

The chain recombines TRBV19 with TRBJ1-3, with 7 bases identical to TRBD1. The CDR3 has 16 amino acids. Germline lookup yields CDR1 LNHDA and CDR2 SQIVND (reference sequence). V dropped 3 bases and J dropped 2; count of bases not matched to a gene: 7. The CDR3 nucleotides are TGTGCCAGTAGTATTTACAGGGGTGTCGCTGGAAACACCATATATTTT. Translated, it gives CASSIYRGVAGNTIYF.

The chain has TRBV11-3 and TRBJ2-3; 7 bases fit TRBD2. V lost 1 base and J lost 2; bases outside the gene matches: 3. Germline loops: CDR1 SGHNT, CDR2 YENEEA. This CDR3 is built from 15 residues. In DNA, the CDR3 is TGTGCCAGCAGCTTAGCGGGAGGCCCCACAGATACGCAGTATTTT. It yields the protein CASSLAGGPTDTQYF.

A single count supports this clone. This chain connects TRBV7-2 to TRBJ1-3, with D maybe TRBD1 (5 bases). In germline, CDR1 is SGHTA, CDR2 FQGNSA. This CDR3 has 14 amino acids. V gave up 7 bases and J gave up 2 bases, with 12 bases separating them. The CDR3 region has the DNA TGTGCCAGCATTGGGGCCCCGACTGGAAACACCATATATTTT. Translation: CASIGAPTGNTIYF.

The count of this clone is one. The chain carries TRBV27 and TRBJ1-6, with a possible D match to TRBD1 (5 bases). V dropped 5 bases and J dropped 12 bases, with 11 bases sitting between them. Germline lookup yields CDR1 MNHEY and CDR2 SMNVEV (reference sequence). This CDR3 region has 12 residues. CDR3 nucleotide sequence: TGTGCCAGCAGTATTCAGGGTGGACCCCTCCACTTT. Its protein is CASSIQGGPLHF.

In regard to this clone: The junction differs from germline at one of its ends, possibly a read error. This chain uses TRBV7-2 with TRBJ2-2, with 8 nucleotides matching TRBD1. Germline CDR1 is SGHTA and CDR2 is FQGNSA. CDR3 length equals 13 residues. This chain's CDR3 is CASRDRNAGELFF. In nucleotides, the CDR3 is TGTGCCAGTCGGGACAGGAACGCCGGGGAGCTGTTTTTT.

The V gene is TRBV5-1, the J gene TRBJ2-7; D gene ambiguous. CDR3 length: 14 residues. Germline V gene sequence: CDR1 SGHRS, CDR2 YFSETQ. V shed 2 bases and J shed 1 base, with 10 bases lying between them. CDR3 in DNA: TGCGCCAGCAGCTTTGTCCGTTCTTCCTACGAGCAGTACTTC. This gives the protein CASSFVRSSYEQYF.

This clone was counted only a few times. The V gene is TRBV6-1, the J gene TRBJ2-4; 11 positions match TRBD2. CDR1 and CDR2 (germline): MNHNS, SASEGT. V was pared by 2 bases and J by 9 bases, with 3 bases of the junction left unmatched. This CDR3 has 14 amino acids. In nucleotides, the CDR3 is TGTGCCAGCAGTGAACTCGGGACTAGCGGCATTCAGTACTTC. As protein: CASSELGTSGIQYF.

The chain links TRBV27 to TRBJ2-2; tentatively, D is TRBD2 (5 bases). The CDR3 is 16 residues long. Germline V gene sequence: CDR1 MNHEY, CDR2 SMNVEV (reference sequence). V gave up 8 bases and J gave up 4 bases, with 20 bases separating them. CDR3 in DNA: TGTGCCAGCCGAAAGGTGGACTTATTGGGCACCGGGGAGCTGTTTTTT. Encoded protein: CASRKVDLLGTGELFF.

DNA for the CDR3: TGTGCCAGCAGCGACAGGGTTAATTCACCCCTCCACTTT. It translates to CASSDRVNSPLHF. This rearrangement joins TRBV2 to TRBJ1-6, with TRBD1 identical over 7 bases. The CDR3 is made up of 13 amino acids. Germline CDR1 reads SNHLY; CDR2 reads FYNNEI. After removal of 6 bases from V and 6 bases from J, the junction contained 2 bases not matched to a gene.

This clone was detected only once. This chain connects TRBV19 to TRBJ2-7, with 10 bases fitting TRBD1. Unmatched junction bases numbered 7, after V lost 5 bases and J lost 3 bases. There are 15 residues in the CDR3. The V gene's germline CDR1 is LNHDA and CDR2 SQIVND (reference sequence). The DNA of the CDR3 is TGTGCCAGTAGTCTTCCGGGACAGGGGATCTACGAGCAGTACTTC. Translated, it gives CASSLPGQGIYEQYF.

This chain joins TRBV5-1 and TRBJ2-5; D uncertain. Germline V gene data show CDR1 as SGHRS and CDR2 as YFSETQ. V lost 4 bases, J lost 4 bases, and 17 bases lay in between. CDR3 size: 15 residues. CDR3 residues: CASSQSNTPRETQYF. The DNA for the CDR3 is TGCGCCAGCAGCCAGAGCAACACCCCCCGAGAGACCCAGTACTTC.

This chain uses TRBV28 with TRBJ1-4; the match to TRBD1 covers 9 bases. The V segment lost 2 bases and the J segment 5 bases; nucleotides outside the gene matches: 3. CDR3 length: 15 residues. Germline CDR1 and CDR2: MDHEN and SYDVKM. CDR3 region: CASSLLQGANEKLFF. CDR3 DNA sequence: TGTGCCAGCAGTTTACTACAGGGGGCGAATGAAAAACTGTTTTTT.

The V gene is TRBV7-9, the J gene TRBJ1-5; D is ambiguous. Trimming removed 1 base from V and 4 bases from J, with 5 bases in between. CDR3 length equals 13 residues. Germline CDR1 is SEHNR and CDR2 is FQNEAQ (reference sequence). CDR3 region: CASSLEQNQPQHF. The CDR3, as DNA: TGTGCCAGCAGCTTAGAACAGAATCAGCCCCAGCATTTT.

The CDR3 DNA follows: TGTGCCAGCAGCTCGACCCCTCTAGCGGGAAGTGAGCAGTTCTTC. This sequence encodes CASSSTPLAGSEQFF. The rearrangement joins TRBV11-3 to TRBJ2-1; 9 bases align to TRBD2. Trimming cost V 4 bases and J 9 bases; bases outside gene matches: 10. Germline V CDR1 and CDR2: SGHNT, YENEEA. The CDR3 totals 15 residues.

The rearrangement joins TRBV6-1 to TRBJ2-1, with a weak D call TRBD1 (6 bases). V lost 6 bases, J lost 5 bases, and 14 bases lay in between. The CDR3 sequence is 14 residues long. Germline CDR1 and CDR2: MNHNS and SASEGT. The CDR3 DNA is TGTGCCAGCAGGAAGGGACAAGAGGACAATGAGCAGTTCTTC. Amino acid sequence: CASRKGQEDNEQFF.

The rearrangement uses TRBV28 and TRBJ2-3; 7 nucleotides match TRBD2. Looked up from germline, CDR1 is MDHEN and CDR2 is SYDVKM. CDR3 length: 14 amino acids. The CDR3 sequence is CGRAAGVLSDTQYF. CDR3 nucleotide sequence: TGTGGGCGGGCCGCGGGAGTTTTATCAGATACGCAGTATTTT.

V is TRBV6-5 and J is TRBJ2-2; tentatively, D is TRBD1 or TRBD2 (6 bases each). The CDR3 runs 12 residues. The germline gives CDR1 MNHEY, CDR2 SVGAGI. The V end lost 2 bases, the J end lost 9 bases, and 7 bases lay between the germline ends. CDR3 residues: CASSYRGRELFF. The CDR3 nucleotides are TGTGCCAGCAGTTACCGGGGGCGGGAGCTGTTTTTT.

This clone was seen only a few times. The rearrangement uses TRBV15 and TRBJ1-5, with 8 bases fitting TRBD1. CDR1 and CDR2 (germline): LNHNV, YYDKDF (reference sequence). There are 14 residues in the CDR3. The ends lost 5 bases at V and 7 bases at J; junction bases unmatched: 7. Here the CDR3 reads CATSGTGSRQPQHF. In DNA, the CDR3 is TGTGCCACCAGCGGGACAGGATCCCGACAGCCCCAGCATTTT.

The chain has TRBV10-3 and TRBJ2-7; TRBD2 is a possible D gene (6 bases). Germline CDR1 is ENHRY and CDR2 is SYGVKD. The CDR3 length is 14 residues. V lost 6 bases to trimming and J lost 2 bases, with 14 bases between them. The CDR3 sequence: CAISSLPGAYEQYF. The CDR3 bases are TGTGCCATCAGCTCCCTCCCGGGGGCCTACGAGCAGTACTTC.

This chain links TRBV10-3 with TRBJ2-3, with D unclear. This CDR3 contains 16 residues. The V end lost 2 bases, the J end lost 4 bases, and 16 bases lay between the germline ends. Germline V gene data show CDR1 as ENHRY and CDR2 as SYGVKD. The CDR3 DNA sequence: TGTGCCATCAGTGAGCAGCCGGGCCTTACCCCAGATACGCAGTATTTT. It is translated as CAISEQPGLTPDTQYF.

The CDR3: CAIGGGQGPYEQYF. DNA of the CDR3: TGTGCCATCGGAGGGGGACAGGGCCCCTACGAGCAGTACTTC. The chain has TRBV10-3 and TRBJ2-7, with 9 bases fitting TRBD1. The germline V gene encodes CDR1 ENHRY and CDR2 SYGVKD. The CDR3 contains 14 residues. The ends lost 8 bases at V and 2 bases at J; junction bases unmatched: 7.

The rearrangement links TRBV6-5 to TRBJ2-1; 11 bases fit TRBD2. Germline CDR1 and CDR2: MNHEY and SVGAGI. The CDR3 spans 14 residues. V gave up 6 bases and J gave up 6 bases; unmatched junction bases: 4. CDR3 loop: CASRETSGSNEQFF. The CDR3 DNA reads as TGTGCCAGCAGGGAAACTAGCGGGAGCAATGAGCAGTTCTTC.

Note on this clone: Compared with germline, one end of the junction differs, possibly owing to a read error. The chain carries TRBV6-4 and TRBJ1-1, with D maybe TRBD1 (5 bases). Germline CDR1 MRHNA, CDR2 SNTAGT. This CDR3 is 15 amino acids long. The CDR3 spells CASRDPGLSNTEAFF. Written as DNA, the CDR3 is TGTGCCAGCAGAGACCCGGGACTATCGAACACTGAAGCCTTCTTT.

This chain links TRBV5-1 with TRBJ1-1, with TRBD1 identical over 8 bases. The CDR3 has 16 amino acids. Unmatched junction bases numbered 9, after V lost 5 bases and J lost 0 bases. From germline, CDR1 is SGHRS and CDR2 YFSETQ. CDR3 coding DNA: TGCGCCAGCAGTATCGGACAGGGATGGGTGAACACTGAAGCTTTCTTT. Translated, it gives CASSIGQGWVNTEAFF. The full variable domain, completed using reference TRBV5-1 and TRBJ1-1, is KAGVTQTPRYLIKTRGQQVTLSCSPISGHRSVSWYQQTPGQGLQFLFEYFSETQRNKGNFPGRFSGRQFSNSRSEMNVSTLELGDSALYLCASSIGQGWVNTEAFFGQGTRLTVV.

The chain recombines TRBV7-2 with TRBJ2-2; 12 positions agree with TRBD2. Germline CDR1 and CDR2: SGHTA and FQGNSA. This CDR3 has 17 amino acids. V was clipped by 2 bases and J by 0 bases; unmatched bases: 1. The CDR3 sequence is CASSLRTSGANTGELFF. For the CDR3, the DNA is TGTGCCAGCAGCTTACGGACTAGCGGGGCGAACACCGGGGAGCTGTTTTTT.